One TCR beta chain is described in this entry. Its antigen is currently unknown. UMI-labeled 5' RACE TRB cDNA libraries were prepared from the cells. TCRdb re-called the 5' RACE reads; every CDR3 protein appears as one record, without DNA. The sample's table shows approximately 130,000 distinct CDR3 sequences. The authors gated naive CD8+ T cells as CD45RO-CCR7+CD27+CD95-. This record belongs to a study of CXCR3-negative and CXCR3-positive naive CD8 T cells. Germline-derived CDR1 and CDR2 are SEHNR and FQNEAQ (reference sequence). There are 12 residues in the CDR3. Study-level findings and limits: Fresh PBMCs went into most assays, and CXCR3 expression partly declined after cryopreservation. For naive cells, CXCR3-negative and CXCR3-positive subsets had similar TRBV-TRBJ usage; for memory cells, usage differed. Naive CXCR3-positive cells had TRB CDR3s more hydrophobic than those of CXCR3-negative naive cells. High diversity, comparable across both naive subsets, contrasted with much lower diversity in memory CD8+ cells.

The sequencing input was naive CXCR3+ CD8+ T cells from blood. Stated subset: CD45RO-CCR7+CD27+CD95- naive CD8+ T cells expressing CXCR3 (TNR3+). V gene TRBV7-9 combines with J gene TRBJ2-1. The receptor was isolated from a human donor in good health. Some clones in this sample may be carry-over from other donors' samples. This chain's CDR3 is CASSSTRHEQFF.